Listed below are T cell receptor beta chains from one sample, sequenced in a study of blood T cell repertoires in COVID-19. Clones were sequenced by immunoSEQ multiplex PCR, and TCRdb holds only the in-frame ones, with some missing. This table has 300,000 to 350,000 clones, 65% to 85% appearing once. The sample consisted of peripheral blood. These receptors came from a man aged 30-40 years with active or convalescent COVID-19. Both conserved end residues are part of each CDR3. D genes are given only for firm matches. Clone size is shown for a subset of rows, as once, few, many or a class of expanded clone.

>NA|TRBJ2-2|17|TRBV7-2|TRBD2
CASSFSSGRASGGELFF
TGTGCCAGCAGCTTCTCTAGCGGGCGAGCATCAGGAGGGGAGCTGTTTTTT
>NA|TRBJ1-5|15|TRBV2|NA
CASSEDGQLNQPQHF
TGTGCCAGCAGTGAAGATGGACAGCTCAATCAGCCCCAGCATTTT
>few|TRBJ2-3|11|TRBV5-6|NA
CASSWANTQYF
TGTGCCAGCAGCTGGGCAAATACGCAGTATTTT
>NA|TRBJ2-5|17|TRBV11-2|NA
CASSSRPQGPSGETQYF
TGTGCCAGCAGCTCGAGACCCCAGGGGCCCTCCGGGGAGACCCAGTACTTC
>NA|TRBJ1-1|13|TRBV4-3|NA
CASSQNRNTEAFF
TGCGCCAGCAGCCAGAACAGGAACACTGAAGCTTTCTTT
>NA|TRBJ2-7|14|TRBV3-1/TRBV3-2|TRBD2
CASSQTSGSTEQYF
TGTGCCAGCAGCCAAACTAGCGGGAGCACCGAGCAGTACTTC
>NA|TRBJ1-5|14|TRBV28|NA
CASSLPGSNQPQHF
TGTGCCAGCAGTTTGCCAGGCAGCAATCAGCCCCAGCATTTT
>NA|TRBJ2-7|17|TRBV5-6|TRBD2
CASSYPPLGGSTYEQYF
TGTGCCAGCAGCTATCCACCCCTCGGGGGGTCTACCTACGAGCAGTACTTC
>NA|TRBJ2-7|15|TRBV11-3|TRBD1
CASSFGTGRISEQYF
TGTGCCAGCAGCTTTGGGACAGGTCGAATATCCGAGCAGTACTTC
>NA|TRBJ2-2|16|TRBV11-2|TRBD2
CASSPVSGRFTGELFF
TGTGCCAGCAGCCCCGTTAGCGGGAGGTTCACCGGGGAGCTGTTTTTT
>few|TRBJ1-2|15|TRBV14|NA
CASSQALSASYGYTF
TGTGCCAGCAGCCAAGCACTTTCAGCGTCCTATGGCTACACCTTC
>NA|TRBJ1-6|14|TRBV7-8|TRBD1
CASSSDRDRSPLHF
TGTGCCAGCAGCTCGGACAGGGACCGTTCACCCCTCCACTTT
>once|TRBJ2-1|12|TRBV9|NA
CASSPPTLEQFF
TGTGCCAGCAGCCCCCCGACTCTCGAGCAGTTCTTC
>NA|TRBJ2-7|16|TRBV7-2|TRBD2
CASSFRAGGLFYEQYF
TGTGCCAGCAGCTTTCGAGCGGGGGGGCTATTCTACGAGCAGTACTTC
>NA|TRBJ2-7|15|TRBV6-5|TRBD1
CASSSQRGQGYEQYF
TGTGCCAGCAGCTCTCAAAGGGGACAGGGATACGAGCAGTACTTC
>NA|TRBJ2-1|12|TRBV6-2/TRBV6-3|NA
CASSYGQGEQFF
TGTGCCAGCAGTTACGGGCAGGGTGAGCAGTTCTTC
>NA|TRBJ1-1|14|TRBV19|TRBD1
CASMPSTGETEAFF
TGTGCCAGTATGCCCTCGACAGGGGAAACTGAAGCTTTCTTT
>NA|TRBJ2-1|15|TRBV25-1|TRBD2
CASSAEREGYNEQFF
TGTGCCAGCAGTGCCGAGCGGGAGGGCTACAATGAGCAGTTCTTC
>NA|TRBJ2-1|18|TRBV13|TRBD2
CASSLDETSGAGSNEQFF
TGTGCCAGCAGCTTAGACGAAACTAGCGGGGCGGGGAGCAATGAGCAGTTCTTC
>NA|TRBJ2-7|13|TRBV11-2|NA
CASSLDVAYEQYF
TGTGCCAGCAGCTTAGATGTAGCCTACGAGCAGTACTTC
>NA|TRBJ2-3|16|TRBV18|TRBD2
CASSKRERISTDTQYF
TGTGCCAGCTCAAAGCGGGAGCGCATTAGCACAGATACGCAGTATTTT
>NA|TRBJ1-1|12|TRBV30|NA
CAWSVRRGKAFF
TGTGCCTGGAGTGTACGGCGGGGTAAAGCTTTCTTT
>NA|TRBJ1-3|15|TRBV19|NA
CATDIRDSSGNTIYF
TGTGCCACCGATATCCGGGACTCCAGTGGAAACACCATATATTTT
>NA|TRBJ2-5|16|TRBV4-1|TRBD1
CASSQGVRTGGETQYF
TGCGCCAGCAGCCAAGGAGTAAGGACAGGGGGGGAGACCCAGTACTTC
>once|TRBJ1-3|14|TRBV12-5|NA
CASGLVGAGNTIYF
TGTGCTAGTGGTTTGGTAGGGGCAGGAAACACCATATATTTT
>NA|TRBJ1-2|11|TRBV12-3/TRBV12-4|TRBD1
CASSTGGGYTF
TGTGCCAGCAGCACAGGGGGTGGCTACACCTTC
>once|TRBJ1-1|13|TRBV4-3|TRBD1
CASSQIRGIEAFF
TGCGCCAGCAGCCAGATCAGGGGGATCGAAGCTTTCTTT
>NA|TRBJ1-5|16|TRBV21-1|NA
CASSRGRDRGFQPQHF
TGTGCCAGCAGCCGAGGGAGGGACAGGGGTTTCCAGCCCCAGCATTTT
>once|TRBJ2-3|16|TRBV27|TRBD1
CASSPGTGNGPDTQYF
TGTGCCAGCAGCCCAGGGACAGGGAATGGACCAGATACGCAGTATTTT